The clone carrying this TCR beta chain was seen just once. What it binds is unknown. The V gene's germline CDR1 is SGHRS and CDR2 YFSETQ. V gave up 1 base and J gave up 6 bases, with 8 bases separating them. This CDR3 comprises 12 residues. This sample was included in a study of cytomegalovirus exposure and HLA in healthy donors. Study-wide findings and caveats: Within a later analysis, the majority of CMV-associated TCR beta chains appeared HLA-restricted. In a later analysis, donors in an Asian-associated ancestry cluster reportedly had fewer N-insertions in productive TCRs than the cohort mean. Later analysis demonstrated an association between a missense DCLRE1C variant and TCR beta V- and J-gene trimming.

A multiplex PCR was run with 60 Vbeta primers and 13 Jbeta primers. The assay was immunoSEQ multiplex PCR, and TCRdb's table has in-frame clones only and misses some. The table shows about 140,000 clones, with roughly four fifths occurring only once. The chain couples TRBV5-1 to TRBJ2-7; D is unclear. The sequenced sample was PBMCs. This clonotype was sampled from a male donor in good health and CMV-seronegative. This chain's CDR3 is CASSLFRSEQYF. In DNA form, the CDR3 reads TGCGCCAGCAGCTTGTTTCGGTCCGAGCAGTACTTC. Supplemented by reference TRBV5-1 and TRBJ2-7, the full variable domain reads KAGVTQTPRYLIKTRGQQVTLSCSPISGHRSVSWYQQTPGQGLQFLFEYFSETQRNKGNFPGRFSGRQFSNSRSEMNVSTLELGDSALYLCASSLFRSEQYFGPGTRLTVT.